This record looks at one T cell receptor beta chain sequence and its context. Under the authors' procedure: Reference gene primer amplification gave estimated nucleated cell counts. Data came from immunoSEQ multiplex PCR; TCRdb stores just in-frame clones and leaves some out. The V and J calls and the clone size are those of that table, but D and trimming were determined from the DNA. The sample has over 70,000 clones; around three quarters are singletons. The sample is drawn from a study of blood T cell repertoires in COVID-19. Overall study: Collection of acute and convalescent COVID-19 samples took place in the United States, Italy and Spain. In each case, the material was cDNA or gDNA derived from T cells, B-cell-depleted T cells, or PBMCs.

The CDR3 runs to 15 residues. The J gene is TRBJ1-1, the V gene TRBV21-1; the table gives TRBD1 as D, unverified against the DNA. TRBV21-1 is marked as a pseudogene. The receptor was derived from a woman older than 75 with acute or convalescent COVID-19. Sequences were obtained from peripheral blood. The DNA of the CDR3 is TGTGCCAGCAGCAATCTACCAACAGGGGGCACTGAAGCTTTCTTT. It yields the protein CASSNLPTGGTEAFF.